These 12 T cell receptor beta chains were sequenced from one sample in a study of blood T cell repertoires in COVID-19. Sequenced by immunoSEQ multiplex PCR; TCRdb stores in-frame clones only, minus some. The sample carries over 200,000 clones, approximately 90% recorded once. Sequenced sample: peripheral blood. These receptors were obtained from a man between 60 and 75 years old who had recovered from COVID-19.

This chain joins TRBV27 and TRBJ2-1, with unresolved D. The ends were cut back, 6 bases at V and 7 bases at J, with 19 bases in the middle. CDR3 length equals 15 residues. CDR1 MNHEY and CDR2 SMNVEV come from the germline V gene (reference sequence). The CDR3 DNA reads as TGTGCCAGCAGACCATGGGCAGGTATTTCGAATGAGCAGTTCTTC. Its protein is CASRPWAGISNEQFF.

The rearrangement uses TRBV5-6 and TRBJ2-3, with TRBD2 matching over 9 bases. V lost 3 bases to trimming and J lost 4 bases; unmatched junction nucleotides: 12. CDR3 length: 17 residues. Germline CDR1 is SGHDT and CDR2 is YYEEEE. CDR3 coding DNA: TGTGCCAGCAGCTCCACCGGGATGCTAGCGGGGTCAGATACGCAGTATTTT. This gives the protein CASSSTGMLAGSDTQYF.

This chain connects TRBV27 to TRBJ1-6; TRBD1 might be the D (5 bases). The CDR3 totals 17 residues. The germline V gene encodes CDR1 MNHEY and CDR2 SMNVEV (reference sequence). Trimming removed 3 bases from V and 8 bases from J, with 20 bases in between. The DNA of the CDR3 is TGTGCCAGCAGTTTCCAACCCCCGATCAGGGTGGATTCACCCCTCCACTTT. This translates into CASSFQPPIRVDSPLHF.

V is TRBV11-3 and J is TRBJ1-2; 8 bases line up with TRBD1. The CDR3 sequence is 13 residues long. V dropped 8 bases and J dropped 6; count of bases not matched to a gene: 8. The V gene's germline CDR1 is SGHNT and CDR2 YENEEA. CDR3 sequence reads: CASYSRTGHGYTF. The CDR3 coding sequence is TGTGCCAGCTACTCACGGACAGGGCATGGCTACACCTTC.

The chain has TRBV5-6 and TRBJ2-7; 11 bases line up with TRBD1. The CDR3 has 14 residues. The V gene's germline CDR1 is SGHDT and CDR2 YYEEEE. V lost 4 bases, J lost 4 bases, and 4 bases stayed unmatched. This chain's CDR3 is CASSPRDRGYEQYF. Here the CDR3 DNA reads TGTGCCAGCAGCCCCCGGGACAGGGGGTACGAGCAGTACTTC. Full variable domain (missing parts from reference TRBV5-6 and TRBJ2-7): DAGVTQSPTHLIKTRGQQVTLRCSPKSGHDTVSWYQQALGQGPQFIFQYYEEEERQRGNFPDRFSGHQFPNYSSELNVNALLLGDSALYLCASSPRDRGYEQYFGPGTRLTVT.

The rearrangement joins TRBV6-5 to TRBJ2-1, with TRBD1 matching 9 bases. This CDR3 contains 15 residues. CDR1 MNHEY and CDR2 SVGAGI come from the germline V gene. The ends lost 5 bases at V and 1 base at J; junction bases unmatched: 3. CDR3 coding DNA: TGTGCCAGCAGTCTCGACAGGGGGTCCTACAATGAGCAGTTCTTC. Protein: CASSLDRGSYNEQFF.

This chain connects TRBV6-5 to TRBJ2-1; 11 bases match TRBD1. Germline CDR1 MNHEY, CDR2 SVGAGI. The CDR3 length is 16 residues. J lost 7 bases, V lost 3 bases, and 8 bases had no gene match. The DNA of the CDR3 is TGTGCCAGCAGTTATCAGGGACAGGGGGTAGGGAATGAGCAGTTCTTC. It translates to CASSYQGQGVGNEQFF.

V is TRBV5-5 and J is TRBJ2-5; a weak D match, TRBD2 (6 bases). The V gene lost 6 bases and the J gene lost 2 bases, with 11 bases spanning the gap. The germline gives CDR1 SGHKS, CDR2 YYEKEE (reference sequence). The CDR3 extends over 13 amino acids. The CDR3 nucleotides are TGTGCCAGCATTCCGGGACTTCAAGAGACCCAGTACTTC. It codes for CASIPGLQETQYF.

This clone was seen only a few times. The CDR3 DNA reads as TGTGCCAGTAGTACCGGGACAGGGTGGGGGTCGTACTTC. Protein sequence: CASSTGTGWGSYF. The V gene is TRBV19, the J gene TRBJ2-7; 9 bases align to TRBD1. J was trimmed by 12 bases and V by 4 bases; bases with no gene match: 10. This CDR3 region has 13 residues. The germline CDR1 and CDR2 sequences are LNHDA and SQIVND (reference sequence).

The chain joins TRBV12-3 or TRBV12-4 to TRBJ1-2, with TRBD1 matching 7 bases. The V and J ends lost 3 bases and 8 bases, in that order; junction bases with no gene match: 6. This CDR3 comprises 13 residues. The CDR3 spells CASSFDRERGYTF. Here the CDR3 DNA reads TGTGCCAGCAGTTTCGACAGGGAACGCGGCTACACCTTC.

The rearrangement uses TRBV18 and TRBJ1-5; TRBD1 matches at 8 bases. Germline CDR1 reads KGHSH; CDR2 reads LQKENI. Germline trimming cut 2 bases from V and 5 bases from J; bases unmatched to any gene: 17. The CDR3 has 19 amino acids. As DNA, the CDR3 is TGTGCCAGCTCACCAGGCAGGGGGCTCTCAAATTATGGGGATCAGCCCCAGCATTTT. Its translation: CASSPGRGLSNYGDQPQHF.

The rearrangement uses TRBV5-1 and TRBJ2-1; a possible D gene is TRBD1 (6 bases). Germline loops: CDR1 SGHRS, CDR2 YFSETQ. The germline V and J ends were trimmed by 5 bases and 0 bases, with 12 bases remaining between them. The CDR3 has 15 amino acids. The CDR3 bases are TGCGCCAGCAGTACAGGGACCTACTCCTACAATGAGCAGTTCTTC. This codes for CASSTGTYSYNEQFF.